Given below is one T cell receptor (beta chain) in context. Its target is unknown. 13 Jbeta primers and 60 Vbeta primers were used for the PCR. Produced via immunoSEQ multiplex PCR; TCRdb's table is partial and in-frame only. Among fewer than 150,000 clones listed, around 70% were seen once. V was clipped by 2 bases and J by 7 bases; unmatched bases: 5. Germline V gene sequence: CDR1 WSHSY, CDR2 SAAADI. The CDR3 loop spans 14 amino acids. The data derive from a study of cytomegalovirus exposure and HLA in healthy donors. General study results and limits: The authors later found most CMV-associated TCR beta chains appeared HLA-restricted. Several V segments, TRBV6-2 and TRBV6-3 among them, could not be told apart and were dropped. The likely origin of a cluster of highly shared sequence variants was a sequencing artifact.

The sequenced sample consisted of PBMCs. The chain has TRBV10-2 and TRBJ2-1; 7 bases line up with TRBD2. The receptor's source is a man aged 30 to 39 in good health and CMV-seronegative. CDR3 sequence reads: CASSEGLDLNEQFF. The CDR3 region has the DNA TGCGCCAGCAGTGAGGGACTAGACTTAAATGAGCAGTTCTTC.